This T cell receptor beta chain came from a study of cytomegalovirus exposure and HLA in healthy donors. General study results and limits: In an earlier analysis, productive rearrangement rates for most beta V segments clustered near 87% or 30%.

Trimming removed 4 bases from V and 5 bases from J, with 18 bases in between. Germline V gives CDR1 MNHNY, CDR2 SVGAGI (reference sequence). The CDR3 covers 16 residues. Primers for the PCR totalled 60 Vbeta and 13 Jbeta. Authors' processing steps: Roughly 11 million shared chains were among the 80 million or so unique TCR beta chains that a later analysis counted. Repertoires were generated with immunoSEQ multiplex PCR, while TCRdb's copy carries only in-frame clones and drops some. V and J calls and clone size come straight from that table; D and trimming were deduced from the DNA. The sample includes tens of thousands of clones. Points on this clone: Its antigen remains unidentified.

The TCR originated in a male donor in good health and CMV-seronegative. This chain joins TRBV6-6 and TRBJ1-5, with D unclear. Sequencing was performed on PBMCs. CDR3 in amino acids: CASSSPGRIDDQPQHF. CDR3 DNA: TGTGCCAGCAGTTCGCCGGGGAGGATCGATGATCAGCCCCAGCATTTT.